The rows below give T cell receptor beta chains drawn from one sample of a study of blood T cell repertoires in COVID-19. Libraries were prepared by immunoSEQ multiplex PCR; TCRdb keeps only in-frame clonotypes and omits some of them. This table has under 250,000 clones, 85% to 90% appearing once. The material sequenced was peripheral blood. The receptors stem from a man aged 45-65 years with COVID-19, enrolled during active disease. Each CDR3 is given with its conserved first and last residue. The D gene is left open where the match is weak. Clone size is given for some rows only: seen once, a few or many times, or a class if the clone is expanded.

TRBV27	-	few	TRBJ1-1	TGTGCCAGCAGTCCGGGAGGTAAGAACACTGAAGCTTTCTTT	CASSPGGKNTEAFF
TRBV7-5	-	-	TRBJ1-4	TGTGCCAGAAGCCTCCCCGAAAGGGACAGCGGGGGTGAAAAACTGTTTTTT	CARSLPERDSGGEKLFF
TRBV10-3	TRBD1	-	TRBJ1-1	TGTGCCATCAGTGAAGGACAGGGCGAGAACACTGAAGCTTTCTTT	CAISEGQGENTEAFF
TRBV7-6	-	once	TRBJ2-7	TGTGCCAGCAGCTTAGCGAGAGGTTCGGAGGGAACCCTCTCCTACGAGCAGTACTTC	CASSLARGSEGTLSYEQYF
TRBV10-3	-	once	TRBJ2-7	TGTGCCATCAGGAGGACCTACGAGCAGTACTTC	CAIRRTYEQYF
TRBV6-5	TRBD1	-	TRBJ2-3	TGTGCCAGCAGCCCCACAGGGGGGCCTGGAGATACGCAGTATTTT	CASSPTGGPGDTQYF
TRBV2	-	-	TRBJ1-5	TGTGCCAGCAGTGTCTTACCAAAAGGGGGTCAGCCCCAGCATTTT	CASSVLPKGGQPQHF
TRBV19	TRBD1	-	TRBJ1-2	TGTGCCAGTAACGCACAGGGGGCGGGCTATGGCTACACCTTC	CASNAQGAGYGYTF
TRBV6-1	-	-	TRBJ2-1	TGTGCCAGCAGTAAAGTGAGTGGAACTCTTACTAGCTCCTACAATGAGCAGTTCTTC	CASSKVSGTLTSSYNEQFF
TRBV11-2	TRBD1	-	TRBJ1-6	TGTGCCAGCAGCTTAGCGGGACAGGAAACTAATTCACCCCTCCACTTT	CASSLAGQETNSPLHF
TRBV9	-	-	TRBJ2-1	TGTGCCAGCAGCGTAGGTCTAGCGAGTAATGAGCAGTTCTTC	CASSVGLASNEQFF
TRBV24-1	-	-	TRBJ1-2	TGTGCCACCAGTGATTCCTCAGGTGGCTACACCTTC	CATSDSSGGYTF
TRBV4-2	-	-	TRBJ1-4	TGTGCCAGCAGCCAAGGGGGGGGAGAAACTAATGAAAAACTGTTTTTT	CASSQGGGETNEKLFF